This entry is about one T cell receptor beta chain. The CDR3 has 17 residues. Trimming took 1 base from V and 6 from J, leaving 21 bases between them. CDR1 and CDR2 (germline): SEHNR, FQNEAQ (reference sequence). Investigators isolated RNA and reverse transcribed it into cDNA to act as the sequencing template. Using immunoSEQ multiplex PCR, the repertoire was profiled, and TCRdb retains in-frame clones only, with some absent. The data hold 30,000 to 45,000 clones, with over 50% observed a single time. The data were taken from a study of CD8+ T cells in alopecia areata. CD4+ cells belonging to four or five patients, who were in the biomarker study, were further sorted into CD25+CD127- cells.

The sequence came from a human donor with alopecia areata. V and J are TRBV7-9 and TRBJ1-1; D is perhaps TRBD1 (5 bases). Input material: CD4+ Tregs sorted from blood. DNA for the CDR3: TGTGCCAGCAGCTTAGGCTCTCTGAAACCAGGGAGTGCTGAAGCTTTCTTT. It yields the protein CASSLGSLKPGSAEAFF.